This TCR beta chain emerged from a study of cytomegalovirus exposure and HLA in healthy donors. Study-wide points: Segments of the TCR beta V type were, in most cases, productive about 90% or about 30% of the time in an earlier analysis.

As for this clone: Its antigen is unidentified.

It was with 60 Vbeta and 13 Jbeta primers that the PCR ran. Generated by immunoSEQ multiplex PCR, the TCRdb table keeps only in-frame clones and is missing some. In the table there are 120,000 to 150,000 clones, around four fifths of which are singletons. Germline assignment: CDR1 SNHLY and CDR2 FYNNEI. Trimming cost V 6 bases and J 3 bases, with 14 bases left between them. The CDR3 runs to 15 residues. At the time of sampling, donors were nominally healthy, though unrecorded immune exposures were likely. The source of this sequence is a man aged 30 to 45 in good health and CMV-seronegative. V gene TRBV2 combines with J gene TRBJ1-4, with a tentative D call TRBD1 (6 bases). Sequencing was done on a sample of PBMCs. The CDR3 bases are TGTGCCAGCAGCGATCAGGGGAAATCTAATGAAAAACTGTTTTTT. As protein: CASSDQGKSNEKLFF. Looking up the rest from reference TRBV2 and TRBJ1-4 gives the full variable domain: EPEVTQTPSHQVTQMGQEVILRCVPISNHLYFYWYRQILGQKVEFLVSFYNNEISEKSEIFDDQFSVERPDGSNFTLKIRSTKLEDSAMYFCASSDQGKSNEKLFFGSGTQLSVL.